This T cell receptor beta chain was retrieved from a study of early T cells in non-severe SARS-CoV-2 infection. CDR1 and CDR2 (germline): MNHEY, SVGAGI. Losses at the gene ends were 5 bases for V and 4 bases for J; bases not matched to a gene: 8. The CDR3 consists of 16 residues. TCRdb recomputed calls from the 5' RACE reads with MiXCR, one row per CDR3 protein. The table lists about 92,000 distinct CDR3 sequences, approximately 15% of them singletons, with about 7.5% in the top ten. This rearrangement joins TRBV6-5 to TRBJ1-5, with TRBD1 identical over 10 bases. Sequenced input: whole blood. The clonotype comes from an adult who was a healthcare worker with PCR-confirmed SARS-CoV-2 infection or an uninfected control (not recorded which). The CDR3 sequence: CASSDLGTGENQPQHF. The CDR3 DNA reads TGTGCCAGCAGTGATCTAGGGACAGGGGAAAATCAGCCCCAGCATTTT.